The clone carrying this T cell receptor beta chain occurred a few times. Sequencing used immunoSEQ multiplex PCR; TCRdb keeps in-frame clones, though not all of them. Among approximately 30,000 clones listed, under 90% were seen once. The CDR3 has 13 residues. Germline CDR1 is SEHNR and CDR2 is FQNEAQ (reference sequence). V dropped 4 bases and J dropped 4 bases, with 11 bases sitting between them. This entry is derived from a study of OX40 agonist ivuxolimab in advanced cancers. Patients who had autoimmune disease history or got systemic immunosuppression were left out. The source is an adult with an advanced solid tumor such as melanoma, head and neck, liver or kidney cancer. This chain connects TRBV7-9 to TRBJ2-7; D unresolved. This specimen was CD4+ or CD8+ T cells sorted from blood, taken in a trial of the OX40 agonist ivuxolimab. CDR3 sequence reads: CASSSKGPYEQYF. CDR3 in DNA: TGTGCCAGCAGCTCGAAGGGCCCGTACGAGCAGTACTTC. The full variable domain, in which reference TRBV7-9 and TRBJ2-7 provide the parts outside the CDR3, is DTGVSQNPRHKITKRGQNVTFRCDPISEHNRLYWYRQTLGQGPEFLTYFQNEAQLEKSRLLSDRFSAERPKGSFSTLEIQRTEQGDSAMYLCASSSKGPYEQYFGPGTRLTVT.